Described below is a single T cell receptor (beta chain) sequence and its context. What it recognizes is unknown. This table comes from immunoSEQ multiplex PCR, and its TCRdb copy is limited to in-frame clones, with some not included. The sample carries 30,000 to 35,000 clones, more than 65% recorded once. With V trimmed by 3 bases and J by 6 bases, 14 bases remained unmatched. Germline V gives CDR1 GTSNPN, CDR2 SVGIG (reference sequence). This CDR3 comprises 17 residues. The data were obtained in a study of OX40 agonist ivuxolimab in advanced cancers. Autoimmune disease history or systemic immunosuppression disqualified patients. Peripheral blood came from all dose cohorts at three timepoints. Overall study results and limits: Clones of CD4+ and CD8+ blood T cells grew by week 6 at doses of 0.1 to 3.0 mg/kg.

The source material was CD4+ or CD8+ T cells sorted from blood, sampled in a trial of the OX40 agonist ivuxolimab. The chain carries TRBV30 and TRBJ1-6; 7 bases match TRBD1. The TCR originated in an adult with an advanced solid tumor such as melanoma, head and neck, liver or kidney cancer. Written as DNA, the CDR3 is TGTGCCTGGAGCCGAGACAGGGTACCCACTGGTAATTCACCCCTCCACTTT. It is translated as CAWSRDRVPTGNSPLHF. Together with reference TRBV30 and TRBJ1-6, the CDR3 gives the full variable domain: SQTIHQWPATLVQPVGSPLSLECTVEGTSNPNLYWYRQAAGRGLQLLFYSVGIGQISSEVPQNLSASRPQDRQFILSSKKLLLSDSGFYLCAWSRDRVPTGNSPLHFGNGTRLTVT.